The clone carrying this TCR beta chain was seen at least ten times. Its target is not known. Each single cDNA molecule received a unique molecular identifier. TCRdb independently ran MiXCR on the 5' RACE reads; one entry per CDR3 protein. Of about 27,000 distinct CDR3 sequences listed, around 5% are singletons. Germline CDR1 LNHDA, CDR2 SQIVND (reference sequence). The V gene end was trimmed by 3 bases and the J gene end by 2 bases; junction bases not matched to a gene: 8. CDR3 length: 16 residues. The data are from a study of early T cells in non-severe SARS-CoV-2 infection. Notes on the study in general: The matching step, a VDJdb search, favored anti-spike CD8 responses and missed private and CD4 specificities.

The sequenced sample was whole blood. This rearrangement joins TRBV19 to TRBJ2-3, with 7 bases identical to TRBD1. This receptor was identified in an adult who was a healthcare worker with PCR-confirmed SARS-CoV-2 infection or an uninfected control (not recorded which). This chain's CDR3 is CASSMNPGGDTDTQYF. As DNA, the CDR3 is TGTGCCAGTAGTATGAACCCAGGGGGAGACACAGATACGCAGTATTTT.